This T cell receptor beta chain was obtained from a study of response to subunit inactivated influenza vaccine. Whole-study findings and limits: There was a suggestion from the authors that each seasonal influenza vaccination recruits few new T cells.

This clonotype has at least ten counts. Its specificity is unknown. MiXCR, applied by TCRdb to the RT-PCR reads, yields one record per CDR3 protein. Of 200,000 to 250,000 distinct CDR3 sequences listed, 10% to 15% are singletons. The receptor comes from a man in his fifties or sixties who received an inactivated influenza vaccine. The sample here was non-naive T cells sorted from PBMCs, taken 14 to 15 days before vaccination.

Here the CDR3 reads CASSLEGRGINTIYF. Written as DNA, the CDR3 is TGCGCCAGCAGCTTGGAGGGCAGGGGGATAAACACCATATATTTT. The chain uses TRBV5-1 and TRBJ1-3, with 7 bases that match TRBD1. Trimming at V came to 0 bases and at J to 6 bases, leaving 6 bases not matched to a gene. Germline V gives CDR1 SGHRS, CDR2 YFSETQ. The CDR3 totals 15 residues. Full variable domain (rest looked up from reference TRBV5-1 and TRBJ1-3): KAGVTQTPRYLIKTRGQQVTLSCSPISGHRSVSWYQQTPGQGLQFLFEYFSETQRNKGNFPGRFSGRQFSNSRSEMNVSTLELGDSALYLCASSLEGRGINTIYFGEGSWLTVV.